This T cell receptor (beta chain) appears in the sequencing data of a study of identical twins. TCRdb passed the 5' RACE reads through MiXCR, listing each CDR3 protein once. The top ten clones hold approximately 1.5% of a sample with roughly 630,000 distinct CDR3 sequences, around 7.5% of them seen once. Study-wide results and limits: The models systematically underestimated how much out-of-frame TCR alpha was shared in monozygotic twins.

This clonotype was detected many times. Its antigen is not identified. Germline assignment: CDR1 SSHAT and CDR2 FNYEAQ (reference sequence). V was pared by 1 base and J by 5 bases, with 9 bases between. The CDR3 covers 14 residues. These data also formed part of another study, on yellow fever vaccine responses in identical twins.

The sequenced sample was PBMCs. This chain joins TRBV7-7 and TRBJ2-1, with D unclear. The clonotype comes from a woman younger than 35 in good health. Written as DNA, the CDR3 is TGTGCCAGCAGCTTAGGGGGTGTGAACAATGAGCAGTTCTTC. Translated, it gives CASSLGGVNNEQFF.